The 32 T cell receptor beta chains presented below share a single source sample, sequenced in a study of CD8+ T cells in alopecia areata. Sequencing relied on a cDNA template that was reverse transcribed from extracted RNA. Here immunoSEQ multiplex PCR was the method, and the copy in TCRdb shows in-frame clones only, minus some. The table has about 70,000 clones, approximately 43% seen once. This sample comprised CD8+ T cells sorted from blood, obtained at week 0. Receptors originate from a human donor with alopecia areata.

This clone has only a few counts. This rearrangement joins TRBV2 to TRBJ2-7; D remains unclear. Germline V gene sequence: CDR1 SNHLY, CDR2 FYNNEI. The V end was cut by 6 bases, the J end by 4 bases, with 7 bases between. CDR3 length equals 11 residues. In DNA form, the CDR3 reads TGTGCCAGCAGGCCCCTTTACGAGCAGTACTTC. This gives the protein CASRPLYEQYF.

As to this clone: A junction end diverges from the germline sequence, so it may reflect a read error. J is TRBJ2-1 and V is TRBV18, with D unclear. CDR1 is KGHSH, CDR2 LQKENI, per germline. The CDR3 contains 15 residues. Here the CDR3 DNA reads TGCGCCAGCTCACCGCTGACGTATGGAAACAATGAGCAGTTCTTC. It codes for CASSPLTYGNNEQFF.

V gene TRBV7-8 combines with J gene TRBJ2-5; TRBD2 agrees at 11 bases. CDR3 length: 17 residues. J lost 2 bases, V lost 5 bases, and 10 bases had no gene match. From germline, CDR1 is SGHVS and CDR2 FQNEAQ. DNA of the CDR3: TGTGCCAGCAGCCCCATGCTAGCGGGAGGCCGGCAAGAGACCCAGTACTTC. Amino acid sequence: CASSPMLAGGRQETQYF.

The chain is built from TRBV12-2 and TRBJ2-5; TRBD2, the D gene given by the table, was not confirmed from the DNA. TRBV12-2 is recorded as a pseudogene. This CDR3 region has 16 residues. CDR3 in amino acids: CASRLIPYSYQETQYF. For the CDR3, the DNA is TGTGCAAGTCGTCTTATCCCGTACTCGTACCAAGAGACCCAGTACTTC.

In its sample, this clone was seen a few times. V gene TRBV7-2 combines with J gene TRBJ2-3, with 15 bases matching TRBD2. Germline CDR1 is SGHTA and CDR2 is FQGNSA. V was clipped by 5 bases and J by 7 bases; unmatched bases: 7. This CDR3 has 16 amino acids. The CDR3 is CASSPRTSGRAYTQYF. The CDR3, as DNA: TGTGCCAGCAGCCCACGGACTAGCGGGAGGGCCTATACGCAGTATTTT.

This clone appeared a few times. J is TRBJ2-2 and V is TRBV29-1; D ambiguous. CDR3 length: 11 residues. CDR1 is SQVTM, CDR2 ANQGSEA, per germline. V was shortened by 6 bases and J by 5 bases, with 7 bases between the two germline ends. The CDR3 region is CSVVATGELFF. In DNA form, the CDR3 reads TGCAGCGTAGTAGCTACCGGGGAGCTGTTTTTT.

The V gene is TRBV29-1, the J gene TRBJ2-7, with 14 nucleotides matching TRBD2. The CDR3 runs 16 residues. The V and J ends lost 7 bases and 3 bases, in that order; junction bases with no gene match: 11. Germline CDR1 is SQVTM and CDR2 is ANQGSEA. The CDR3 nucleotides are TGCAGCGCCAGGGGACTAGCGGGAGAAGAATACTACGAGCAGTACTTC. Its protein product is CSARGLAGEEYYEQYF.

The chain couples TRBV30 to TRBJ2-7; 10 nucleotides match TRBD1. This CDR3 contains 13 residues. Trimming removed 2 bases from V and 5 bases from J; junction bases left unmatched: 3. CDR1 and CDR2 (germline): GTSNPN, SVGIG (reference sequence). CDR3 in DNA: TGTGCCTGGAGTAGTGGGACAGGGGACGAGCAGTACTTC. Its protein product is CAWSSGTGDEQYF. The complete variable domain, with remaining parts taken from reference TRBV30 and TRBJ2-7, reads SQTIHQWPATLVQPVGSPLSLECTVEGTSNPNLYWYRQAAGRGLQLLFYSVGIGQISSEVPQNLSASRPQDRQFILSSKKLLLSDSGFYLCAWSSGTGDEQYFGPGTRLTVT.

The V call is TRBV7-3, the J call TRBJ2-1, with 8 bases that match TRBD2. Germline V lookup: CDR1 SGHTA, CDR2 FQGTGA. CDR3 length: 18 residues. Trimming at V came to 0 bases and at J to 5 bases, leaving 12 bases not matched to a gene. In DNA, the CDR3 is TGTGCCAGCAGCTTAACCCCGCTACCTAGCGGGCCTAACAATGAGCAGTTCTTC. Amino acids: CASSLTPLPSGPNNEQFF.

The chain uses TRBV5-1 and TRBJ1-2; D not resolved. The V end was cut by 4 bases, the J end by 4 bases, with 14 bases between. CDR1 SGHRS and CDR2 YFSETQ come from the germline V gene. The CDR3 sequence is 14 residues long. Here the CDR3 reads CASSPAGGIYGYTF. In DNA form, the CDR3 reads TGCGCCAGCAGCCCGGCCGGCGGAATCTATGGCTACACCTTC.

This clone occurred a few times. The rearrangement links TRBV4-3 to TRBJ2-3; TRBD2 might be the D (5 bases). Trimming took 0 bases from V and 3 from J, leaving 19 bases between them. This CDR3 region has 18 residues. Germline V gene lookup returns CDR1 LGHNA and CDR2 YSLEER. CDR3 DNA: TGCGCCAGCAGCCAAGATCGGAAACCTACCGGAGGTACAGATACGCAGTATTTT. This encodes CASSQDRKPTGGTDTQYF.

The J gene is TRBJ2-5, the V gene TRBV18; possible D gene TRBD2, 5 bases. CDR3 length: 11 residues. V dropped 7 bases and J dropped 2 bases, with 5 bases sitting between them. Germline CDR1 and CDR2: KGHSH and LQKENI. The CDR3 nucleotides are TGTGCCAGCTGGGAGCAAGAGACCCAGTACTTC. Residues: CASWEQETQYF.

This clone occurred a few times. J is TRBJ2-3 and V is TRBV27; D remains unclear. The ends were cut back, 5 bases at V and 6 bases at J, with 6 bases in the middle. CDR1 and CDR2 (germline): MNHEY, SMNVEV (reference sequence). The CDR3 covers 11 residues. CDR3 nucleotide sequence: TGTGCCAGCAGTCTTGATGATACGCAGTATTTT. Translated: CASSLDDTQYF.

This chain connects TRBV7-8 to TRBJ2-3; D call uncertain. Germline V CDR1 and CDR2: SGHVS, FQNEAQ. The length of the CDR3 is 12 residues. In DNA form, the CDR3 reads TGTGCTACCCGTCCCCCGACGGATACGCAGTATTTT. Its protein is CATRPPTDTQYF.

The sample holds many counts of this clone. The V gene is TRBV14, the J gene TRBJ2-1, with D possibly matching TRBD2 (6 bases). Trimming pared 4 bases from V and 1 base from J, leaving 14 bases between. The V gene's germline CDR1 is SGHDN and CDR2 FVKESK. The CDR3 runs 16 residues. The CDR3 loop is CASSPASGLSYNEQFF. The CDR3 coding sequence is TGTGCCAGCAGCCCCGCCAGCGGACTATCCTACAATGAGCAGTTCTTC.

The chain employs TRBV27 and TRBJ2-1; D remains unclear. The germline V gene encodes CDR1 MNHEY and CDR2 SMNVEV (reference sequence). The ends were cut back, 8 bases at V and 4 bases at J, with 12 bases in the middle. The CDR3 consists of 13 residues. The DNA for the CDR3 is TGTGCCAGCTCGAACACTGTATACAATGAGCAGTTCTTC. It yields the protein CASSNTVYNEQFF.

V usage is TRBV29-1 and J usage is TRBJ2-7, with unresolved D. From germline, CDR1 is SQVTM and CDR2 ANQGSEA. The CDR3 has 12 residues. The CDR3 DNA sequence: TGCAGTGCAGGCCCTTCTCTGGGCGAGCAGTACTTC. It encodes CSAGPSLGEQYF.

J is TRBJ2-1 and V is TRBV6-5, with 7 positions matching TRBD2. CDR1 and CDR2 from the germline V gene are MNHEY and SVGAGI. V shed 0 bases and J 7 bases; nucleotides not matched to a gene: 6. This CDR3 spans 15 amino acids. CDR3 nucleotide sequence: TGTGCCAGCAGTTACTCGAGCGGGGATAAGAATGAGCAGTTCTTC. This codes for CASSYSSGDKNEQFF.

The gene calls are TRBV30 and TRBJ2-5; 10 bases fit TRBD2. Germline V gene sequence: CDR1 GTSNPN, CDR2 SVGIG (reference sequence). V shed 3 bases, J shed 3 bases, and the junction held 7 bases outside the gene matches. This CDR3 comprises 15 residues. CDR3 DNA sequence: TGTGCCTGGAGAGCTCCGGGACTAGCGAAAGAGACCCAGTACTTC. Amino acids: CAWRAPGLAKETQYF.

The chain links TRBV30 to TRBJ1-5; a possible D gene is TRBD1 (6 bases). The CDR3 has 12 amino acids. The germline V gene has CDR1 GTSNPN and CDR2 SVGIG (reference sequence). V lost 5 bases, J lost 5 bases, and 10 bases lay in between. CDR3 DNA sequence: TGTGCCTGGGCGACAGGAGATCAGCCCCAGCATTTT. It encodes CAWATGDQPQHF.

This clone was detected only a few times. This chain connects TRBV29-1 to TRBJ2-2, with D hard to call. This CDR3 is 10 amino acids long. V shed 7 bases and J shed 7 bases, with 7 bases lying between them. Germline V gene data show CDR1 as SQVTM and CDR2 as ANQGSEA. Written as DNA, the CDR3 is TGCAGCGGAATTGTCGGGGAGCTGTTTTTT. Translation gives CSGIVGELFF.

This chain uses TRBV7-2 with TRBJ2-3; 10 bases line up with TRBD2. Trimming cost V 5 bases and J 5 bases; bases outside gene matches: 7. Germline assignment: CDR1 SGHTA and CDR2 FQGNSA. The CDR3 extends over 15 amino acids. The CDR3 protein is CASSPSGGVLDTQYF. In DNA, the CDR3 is TGTGCCAGCAGCCCGAGCGGGGGGGTGTTAGATACGCAGTATTTT.

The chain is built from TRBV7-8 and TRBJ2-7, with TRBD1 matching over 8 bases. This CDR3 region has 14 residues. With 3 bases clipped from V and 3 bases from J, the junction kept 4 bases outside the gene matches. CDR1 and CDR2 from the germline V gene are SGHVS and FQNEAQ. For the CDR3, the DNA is TGTGCCAGCAGCTTCCCCGGACAGGGCTACGAGCAGTACTTC. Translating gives CASSFPGQGYEQYF.

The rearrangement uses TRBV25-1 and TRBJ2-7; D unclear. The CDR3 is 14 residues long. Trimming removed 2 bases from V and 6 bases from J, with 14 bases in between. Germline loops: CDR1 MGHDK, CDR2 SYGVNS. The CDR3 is CASSEVVGSGEQYF. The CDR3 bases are TGTGCCAGCAGTGAAGTGGTGGGATCGGGCGAGCAGTACTTC.

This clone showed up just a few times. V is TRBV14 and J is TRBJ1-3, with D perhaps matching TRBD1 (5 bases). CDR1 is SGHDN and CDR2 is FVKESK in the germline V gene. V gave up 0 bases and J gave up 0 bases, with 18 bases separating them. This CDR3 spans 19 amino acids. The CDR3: CASSQDRGSLRGSGNTIYF. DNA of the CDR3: TGTGCCAGCAGCCAAGATCGTGGTAGTCTGAGGGGCTCTGGAAACACCATATATTTT.

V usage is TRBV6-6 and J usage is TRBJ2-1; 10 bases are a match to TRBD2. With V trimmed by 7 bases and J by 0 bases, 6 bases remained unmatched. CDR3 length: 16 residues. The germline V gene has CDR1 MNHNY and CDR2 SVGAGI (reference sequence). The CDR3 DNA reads TGTGCCAGCAATCTAGCGGGAGCCTTCTCCTACAATGAGCAGTTCTTC. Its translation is CASNLAGAFSYNEQFF.

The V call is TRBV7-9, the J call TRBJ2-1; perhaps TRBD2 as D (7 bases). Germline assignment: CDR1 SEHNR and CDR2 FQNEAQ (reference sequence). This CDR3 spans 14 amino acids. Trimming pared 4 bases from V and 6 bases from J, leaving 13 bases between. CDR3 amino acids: CASSWGGRPNEQFF. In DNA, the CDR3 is TGTGCCAGCAGCTGGGGGGGCCGCCCCAATGAGCAGTTCTTC.

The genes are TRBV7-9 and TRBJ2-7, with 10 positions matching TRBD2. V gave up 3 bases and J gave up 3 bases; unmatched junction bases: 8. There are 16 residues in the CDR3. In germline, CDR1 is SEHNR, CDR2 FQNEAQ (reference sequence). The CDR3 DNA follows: TGTGCCAGCAGCTTCCCGGCTAGCGGGAGTTTCTACGAGCAGTACTTC. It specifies CASSFPASGSFYEQYF.

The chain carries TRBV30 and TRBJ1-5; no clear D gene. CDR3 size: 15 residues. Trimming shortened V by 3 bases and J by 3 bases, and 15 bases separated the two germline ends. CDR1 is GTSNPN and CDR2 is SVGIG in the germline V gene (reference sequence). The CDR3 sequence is CAWRDTASANQPQHF. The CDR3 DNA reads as TGTGCCTGGAGGGATACAGCTAGCGCCAATCAGCCCCAGCATTTT.

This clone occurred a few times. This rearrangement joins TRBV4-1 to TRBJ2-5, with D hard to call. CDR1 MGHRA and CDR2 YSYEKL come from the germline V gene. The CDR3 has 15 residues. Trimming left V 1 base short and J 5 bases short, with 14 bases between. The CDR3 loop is CASSQGSRIGETQYF. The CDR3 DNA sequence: TGCGCCAGCAGCCAAGGCTCCAGGATCGGGGAGACCCAGTACTTC.

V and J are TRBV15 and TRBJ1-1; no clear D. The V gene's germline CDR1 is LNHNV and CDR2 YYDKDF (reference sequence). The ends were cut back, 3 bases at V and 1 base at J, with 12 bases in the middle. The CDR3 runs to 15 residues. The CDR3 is CATSSQPRGNTEAFF. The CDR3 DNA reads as TGTGCCACCAGCAGCCAACCCCGAGGGAACACTGAAGCTTTCTTT.

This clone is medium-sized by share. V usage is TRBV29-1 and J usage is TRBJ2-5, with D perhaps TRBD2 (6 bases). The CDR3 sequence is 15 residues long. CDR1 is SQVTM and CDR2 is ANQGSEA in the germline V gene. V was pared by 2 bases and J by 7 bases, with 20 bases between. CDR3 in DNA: TGCAGCGTTGAAAGGCCCCGGGCAGGGCGGGGGACCCAGTACTTC. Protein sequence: CSVERPRAGRGTQYF.